This note documents a single TCR beta chain sequence. Its antigen is still unknown. Unique molecular identifiers were incorporated into the prepared TCRbeta library. TCRdb fed the PCR reads into MiXCR, producing one record per CDR3 protein. The sample records 250,000 to 350,000 distinct CDR3 sequences, 23% being singletons. This sample is drawn from a study of T-cell reconstitution after alpha-beta-depleted transplantation in children. Overall study findings and caveats: Several hundred expanded graft clones reportedly were the source of alpha-beta T cells about two months after transplant. Newly produced T cells mostly provided counts and TCRbeta diversity after one year, as hyperexpanded clones declined.

The sequencing here drew on PBMCs, mostly from graft donor cells, taken 180 days after TCRalphabeta/CD19-depleted stem cell transplant. The TCR originated in a male patient aged 5 to 17 who had a stem cell transplant for acute lymphoblastic leukemia, so the T cells may come from the graft donor.

CDR3: CASSLASDGLSQPQHF. The CDR3 region has the DNA TGTGCCAGCAGCTTGGCCTCGGACGGGTTGAGTCAGCCCCAGCATTTT. This chain joins TRBV5-4 and TRBJ1-5; the D is unclear. The CDR3 is 16 amino acids. Trimming took 0 bases from V and 6 from J, leaving 16 bases between them. Germline-derived CDR1 and CDR2 are SGHNT and YYREEE (reference sequence). The variable domain in full, completed from reference TRBV5-4 and TRBJ1-5, reads ETGVTQSPTHLIKTRGQQVTLRCSSQSGHNTVSWYQQALGQGPQFIFQYYREEENGRGNFPPRFSGLQFPNYSSELNVNALELDDSALYLCASSLASDGLSQPQHFGDGTRLSIL.